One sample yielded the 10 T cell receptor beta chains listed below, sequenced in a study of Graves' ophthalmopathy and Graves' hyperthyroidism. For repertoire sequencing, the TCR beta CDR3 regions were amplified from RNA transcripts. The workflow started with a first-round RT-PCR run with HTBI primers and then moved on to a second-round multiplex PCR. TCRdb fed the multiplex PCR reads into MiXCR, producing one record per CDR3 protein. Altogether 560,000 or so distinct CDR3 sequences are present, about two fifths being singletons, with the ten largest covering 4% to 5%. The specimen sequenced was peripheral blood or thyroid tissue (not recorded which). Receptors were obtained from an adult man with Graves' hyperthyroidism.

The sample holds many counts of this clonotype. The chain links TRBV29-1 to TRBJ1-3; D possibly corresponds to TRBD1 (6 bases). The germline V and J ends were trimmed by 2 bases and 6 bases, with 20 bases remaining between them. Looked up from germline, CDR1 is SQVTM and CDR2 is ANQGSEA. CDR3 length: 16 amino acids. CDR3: CSVELVGQRDPNTIYF. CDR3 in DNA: TGCAGCGTTGAACTCGTAGGACAGCGGGACCCAAACACCATATATTTT.

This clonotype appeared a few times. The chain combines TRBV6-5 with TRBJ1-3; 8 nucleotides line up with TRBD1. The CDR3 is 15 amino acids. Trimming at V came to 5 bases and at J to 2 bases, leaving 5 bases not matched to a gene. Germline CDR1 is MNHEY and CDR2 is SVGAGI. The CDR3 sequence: CASSQDRAAGNTIYF. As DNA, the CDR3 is TGTGCCAGCAGTCAGGACAGGGCTGCTGGAAACACCATATATTTT.

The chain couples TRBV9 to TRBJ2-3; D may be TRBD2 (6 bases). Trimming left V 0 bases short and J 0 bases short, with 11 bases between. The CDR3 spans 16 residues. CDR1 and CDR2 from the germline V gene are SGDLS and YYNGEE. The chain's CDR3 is CASSVAQRASTDTQYF. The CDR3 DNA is TGTGCCAGCAGCGTAGCCCAGCGGGCTAGCACAGATACGCAGTATTTT.

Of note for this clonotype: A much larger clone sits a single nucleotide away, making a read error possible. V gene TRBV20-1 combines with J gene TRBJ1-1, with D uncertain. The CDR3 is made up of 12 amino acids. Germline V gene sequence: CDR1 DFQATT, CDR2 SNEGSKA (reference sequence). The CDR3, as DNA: TGCAATGCTAGAGAGTCTTCCAGGGAAGCTTTCTTT. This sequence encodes CNARESSREAFF.

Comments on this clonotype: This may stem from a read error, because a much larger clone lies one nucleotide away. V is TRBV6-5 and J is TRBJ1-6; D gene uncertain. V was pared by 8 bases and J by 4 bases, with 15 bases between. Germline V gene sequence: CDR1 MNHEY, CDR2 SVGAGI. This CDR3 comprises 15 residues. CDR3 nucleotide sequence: TGTGCCAGCGCCAGAGCAGAGTCATATAATTCACCCCTCCACTTT. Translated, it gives CASARAESYNSPLHF.

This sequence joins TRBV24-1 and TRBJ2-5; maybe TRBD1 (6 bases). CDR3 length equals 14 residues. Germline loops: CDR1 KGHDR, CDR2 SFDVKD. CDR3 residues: CANPPRGSEETQYF. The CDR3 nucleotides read TGTGCTAACCCACCTAGGGGGAGCGAGGAGACCCAGTACTTC.

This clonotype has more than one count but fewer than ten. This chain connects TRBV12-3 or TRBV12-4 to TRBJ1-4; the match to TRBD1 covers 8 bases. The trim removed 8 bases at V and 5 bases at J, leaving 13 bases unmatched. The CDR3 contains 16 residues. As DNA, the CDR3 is TGTGCCAGCGGGGTTGGGGGTGGACAGGGAAATGAAAAACTGTTTTTT. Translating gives CASGVGGGQGNEKLFF.

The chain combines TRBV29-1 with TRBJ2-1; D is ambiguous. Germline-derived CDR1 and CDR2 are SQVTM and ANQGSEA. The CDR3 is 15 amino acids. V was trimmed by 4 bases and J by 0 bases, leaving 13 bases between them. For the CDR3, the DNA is TGCAGCGTTGTCGAACGGTCGTTCTCCTACAATGAGCAGTTCTTC. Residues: CSVVERSFSYNEQFF.

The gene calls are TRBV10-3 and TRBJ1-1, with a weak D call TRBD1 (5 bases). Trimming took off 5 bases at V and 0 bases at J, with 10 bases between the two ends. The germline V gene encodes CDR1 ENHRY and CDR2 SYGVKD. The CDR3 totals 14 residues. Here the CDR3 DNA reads TGTGCCATCAGTAAGGGGCAGGTGAACACTGAAGCTTTCTTT. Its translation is CAISKGQVNTEAFF.

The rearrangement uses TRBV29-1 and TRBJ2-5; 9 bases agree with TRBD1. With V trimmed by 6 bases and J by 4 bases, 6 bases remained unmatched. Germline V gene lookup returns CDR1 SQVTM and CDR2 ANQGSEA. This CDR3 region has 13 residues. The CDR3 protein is CSVYRGLRETQYF. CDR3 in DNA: TGCAGCGTGTACAGGGGGCTTCGAGAGACCCAGTACTTC.